This TCR beta chain is from a study of T cells in Graves' hyperthyroidism and ophthalmopathy. The CDR3 is made up of 14 amino acids. Unmatched junction bases numbered 7, after V lost 4 bases and J lost 7 bases. Amplification targeted TCR beta CDR3 regions from RNA transcripts. The study used the HTBI primer set for a first-round RT-PCR of the TCR CDR3. Each CDR3 protein gets one entry after TCRdb re-called the multiplex PCR reads with MiXCR. The table has around 500,000 distinct CDR3 sequences, approximately 15% seen once. This clonotype came up many times. Sequencing used blood. The rearrangement uses TRBV12-3 or TRBV12-4 and TRBJ2-1, with TRBD1 identical over 7 bases. This TCR derives from a woman aged 18-29 years with Graves' hyperthyroidism. CDR3 region: CASSSRTGRNEQFF. For the CDR3, the DNA is TGTGCCAGCAGTTCCCGGACAGGACGAAATGAGCAGTTCTTC.